The 31 T cell receptor beta chains reported below all come from one sample, sequenced in a study of blood T cell repertoires in COVID-19. The table came from immunoSEQ multiplex PCR; TCRdb's copy has only in-frame clones and leaves some out. This table holds over 100,000 clones, around 86% found once. The sample taken for sequencing was peripheral blood. Every receptor here comes from a man older than 75 with acute or convalescent COVID-19.

The rearrangement joins TRBV19 to TRBJ1-2; possibly TRBD1 for D (6 bases). The germline V gene has CDR1 LNHDA and CDR2 SQIVND (reference sequence). This CDR3 is built from 15 residues. The germline V and J ends were trimmed by 6 bases and 3 bases, with 17 bases remaining between them. The CDR3 DNA reads TGTGCCAGTAGCCAACTCGGACAGAAAGACTATGGCTACACCTTC. Its translation is CASSQLGQKDYGYTF.

V is TRBV10-3 and J is TRBJ1-1; D possibly corresponds to TRBD1 (6 bases). Germline-derived CDR1 and CDR2 are ENHRY and SYGVKD. The CDR3 has 15 amino acids. V was clipped by 0 bases and J by 6 bases, with 14 bases between them. CDR3 in DNA: TGTGCCATCAGTGAGTCAAGAGGGGGTCCGGCTGAAGCTTTCTTT. Translated: CAISESRGGPAEAFF.

V and J are TRBV7-8 and TRBJ1-5, with 11 bases that match TRBD1. CDR1 is SGHVS, CDR2 FQNEAQ, per germline. There are 17 residues in the CDR3. The V and J ends lost 5 bases and 1 base, in that order; junction bases with no gene match: 7. The CDR3 DNA reads as TGTGCCAGCAGCCGCCGGACAGGGGGCACGAGCAATCAGCCCCAGCATTTT. Its protein product is CASSRRTGGTSNQPQHF.

This clone was counted a single time. This rearrangement joins TRBV5-1 to TRBJ2-3; a weak D match, TRBD2 (5 bases). V gave up 0 bases and J gave up 0 bases, with 14 bases separating them. Germline assignment: CDR1 SGHRS and CDR2 YFSETQ. The CDR3 spans 17 residues. As DNA, the CDR3 is TGCGCCAGCAGCTTGGGGGCCAGGACGGGGAGCACAGATACGCAGTATTTT. Its protein product is CASSLGARTGSTDTQYF.

This clone showed up just a few times. This chain connects TRBV6-6 to TRBJ1-5; TRBD1 matches 9 bases. CDR3 size: 15 residues. V trimming: 0 bases; J trimming: 9 bases; junction bases outside the gene matches: 6. Germline V gives CDR1 MNHNY, CDR2 SVGAGI (reference sequence). CDR3 in amino acids: CASSYSGQGYGPQHF. The CDR3 nucleotides are TGTGCCAGCAGTTACTCGGGACAGGGTTACGGGCCCCAGCATTTT.

The chain recombines TRBV4-1 with TRBJ2-5; D gene uncertain. The CDR3 is made up of 14 amino acids. Germline-derived CDR1 and CDR2 are MGHRA and YSYEKL. The ends were cut back, 0 bases at V and 6 bases at J, with 11 bases in the middle. The CDR3 coding sequence is TGCGCCAGCAGCCAAGAGATTAGCAGTAAGACCCAGTACTTC. Encoded protein: CASSQEISSKTQYF.

Here the CDR3 reads CASSQARTNTYEQYF. In DNA form, the CDR3 reads TGCGCCAGCAGCCAAGCCCGGACAAACACCTACGAGCAGTACTTC. V gene TRBV4-1 combines with J gene TRBJ2-7; perhaps TRBD1 as D (5 bases). The V end was cut by 1 base, the J end by 2 bases, with 12 bases between. Germline CDR1 reads MGHRA; CDR2 reads YSYEKL. There are 15 residues in the CDR3.

The chain joins TRBV7-9 to TRBJ2-2, with TRBD2 as a possible D gene (6 bases). Trimming shortened V by 3 bases and J by 6 bases, and 14 bases separated the two germline ends. Germline-derived CDR1 and CDR2 are SEHNR and FQNEAQ (reference sequence). There are 15 residues in the CDR3. For the CDR3, the DNA is TGTGCCAGCAGCTTGGGGGGATTATTCGCCGGGGAGCTGTTTTTT. Translating gives CASSLGGLFAGELFF.

V and J are TRBV3-1 (or the pseudogene TRBV3-2) and TRBJ1-1; D not certain. The CDR3 is made up of 11 amino acids. Looked up from germline, CDR1 is LGHDT and CDR2 is YNNKEL (reference sequence). The ends were cut back, 6 bases at V and 8 bases at J, with 10 bases in the middle. The CDR3 spells CASRTREEAFF. The CDR3 DNA reads TGTGCCAGCAGGACAAGGGAGGAAGCTTTCTTT.

This sequence joins TRBV7-2 and TRBJ1-5, with D unclear. V was cut by 1 base and J by 3 bases, with 4 bases left in between. The CDR3 totals 13 residues. CDR1 is SGHTA and CDR2 is FQGNSA in the germline V gene. The CDR3 loop reads CASSLGVNQPQHF. The CDR3 DNA reads as TGTGCCAGCAGCTTAGGAGTCAATCAGCCCCAGCATTTT.

On this clone: The junction departs from germline at one end; a sequencing error may be responsible. The chain recombines TRBV29-1 with TRBJ2-7; D not certain. Germline CDR1 is SQVTM and CDR2 is ANQGSEA. The CDR3 extends over 12 amino acids. The CDR3 loop is CSASISSDHLSF. The CDR3 DNA follows: TGCAGCGCCTCCATCTCGAGCGACCATCTGTCCTTC.

V is TRBV2 and J is TRBJ2-7; TRBD1 agrees at 8 bases. Per germline, CDR1 SNHLY and CDR2 FYNNEI. This CDR3 is 14 amino acids long. The V gene end was trimmed by 8 bases and the J gene end by 1 base; junction bases not matched to a gene: 7. CDR3 in amino acids: CASRGQGQSYEQYF. In DNA, the CDR3 is TGTGCCAGCCGCGGACAGGGCCAGTCCTACGAGCAGTACTTC.

This rearrangement joins TRBV3-1 (or the pseudogene TRBV3-2) to TRBJ1-4; 9 nucleotides align to TRBD1. The CDR3 has 15 residues. V shed 7 bases, J shed 8 bases, and the junction held 11 bases outside the gene matches. CDR1 LGHDT and CDR2 YNNKEL come from the germline V gene (reference sequence). The CDR3 is CASTLRTGEGEKLFF. In DNA form, the CDR3 reads TGTGCCAGCACCTTAAGGACAGGGGAGGGAGAAAAACTGTTTTTT.

This clone appeared once. CDR3 in DNA: TGTGCCAGATACTACGCAGGAAACACCATATATTTT. This gives the protein CARYYAGNTIYF. The V and J genes are TRBV6-5 and TRBJ1-3; no clear D. Germline V gene lookup returns CDR1 MNHEY and CDR2 SVGAGI. V was trimmed by 9 bases and J by 4 bases, leaving 10 bases between them. CDR3 length: 12 residues.

This sequence joins TRBV6-6 and TRBJ2-3, with 10 bases lining up with TRBD2. The CDR3 loop spans 14 amino acids. Germline values: CDR1 MNHNY, CDR2 SVGAGI (reference sequence). Trimming at V came to 4 bases and at J to 5 bases, leaving 3 bases not matched to a gene. This CDR3 reads CASSSSGSGDTQYF. In nucleotides, the CDR3 is TGTGCCAGCAGTTCTAGCGGGAGTGGAGATACGCAGTATTTT.

Note on this clone: The junction does not match germline at one end; this may be a read error. The V gene is TRBV29-1, the J gene TRBJ2-5; D is undetermined. The CDR3 consists of 12 residues. The germline V gene has CDR1 SQVTM and CDR2 ANQGSEA. CDR3 nucleotide sequence: TGCAGCGTTGAAGACAGTGAAGAAACCCAGTACTTC. This translates into CSVEDSEETQYF.

The chain links TRBV5-1 to TRBJ2-3, with D possibly TRBD1 on 6 matching bases. Germline V gene lookup returns CDR1 SGHRS and CDR2 YFSETQ. V shed 4 bases and J shed 2 bases, with 14 bases lying between them. The CDR3 spans 15 residues. The CDR3 spells CASSPAGQPTDTQYF. The CDR3 DNA reads as TGCGCCAGCAGCCCCGCAGGACAGCCCACAGATACGCAGTATTTT.

This clone came up a few times. The chain uses TRBV14 and TRBJ1-2; D unclear. Trimming left V 6 bases short and J 7 bases short, with 21 bases between. The CDR3 totals 15 residues. Germline V gene lookup returns CDR1 SGHDN and CDR2 FVKESK. This chain's CDR3 is CASRNGQVLTSGYTF. The CDR3 coding sequence is TGTGCCAGCAGGAACGGCCAGGTCCTCACATCTGGCTACACCTTC.

The chain carries TRBV6-2 or TRBV6-3 and TRBJ2-2, with D possibly being TRBD1 (5 bases). Germline assignment: CDR1 MNHEY and CDR2 SVGEGT. The ends were cut back, 8 bases at V and 2 bases at J, with 12 bases in the middle. This CDR3 contains 14 residues. CDR3 sequence reads: CASGQGVNTGELFF. CDR3 DNA sequence: TGTGCCAGCGGCCAAGGGGTTAACACCGGGGAGCTGTTTTTT.

The rearrangement uses TRBV4-1 and TRBJ2-1, with 11 nucleotides matching TRBD2. Germline CDR1 MGHRA, CDR2 YSYEKL. J was trimmed by 2 bases and V by 6 bases; bases with no gene match: 3. This CDR3 has 15 amino acids. In DNA form, the CDR3 reads TGCGCCAGCAGGCTTAGCGGGGGGGCCTACAATGAGCAGTTCTTC. It specifies CASRLSGGAYNEQFF.

This clone was counted a few times. The gene calls are TRBV7-3 and TRBJ2-3; 7 positions match TRBD2. The germline CDR1 and CDR2 sequences are SGHTA and FQGTGA. The CDR3 is 14 residues long. V shed 4 bases and J 4 bases; nucleotides not matched to a gene: 5. The CDR3 bases are TGTGCCAGCAGCTCCGGACTAGTATCAGATACGCAGTATTTT. Encoded protein: CASSSGLVSDTQYF.

The rearrangement uses TRBV3-1 (or the pseudogene TRBV3-2) and TRBJ2-5; D uncertain. The CDR3 extends over 11 amino acids. V lost 4 bases, J lost 5 bases, and 5 bases lay in between. CDR1 is LGHDT, CDR2 YNNKEL, per germline (reference sequence). The CDR3, as DNA: TGTGCCAGCAGCCGTGAGGAGACCCAGTACTTC. Translated, it gives CASSREETQYF.

The chain joins TRBV20-1 to TRBJ2-5, with TRBD2 identical over 8 bases. The CDR3 extends over 16 amino acids. The V and J ends lost 3 bases and 4 bases, in that order; junction bases with no gene match: 13. Germline V lookup: CDR1 DFQATT, CDR2 SNEGSKA (reference sequence). The CDR3: CSASQRGKGGLETQYF. CDR3 coding DNA: TGCAGTGCTAGTCAGCGGGGGAAAGGAGGGCTAGAGACCCAGTACTTC.

This chain links TRBV5-1 with TRBJ1-1, with a possible D match to TRBD1 (6 bases). This CDR3 is 14 amino acids long. CDR1 and CDR2 from the germline V gene are SGHRS and YFSETQ. V was clipped by 6 bases and J by 0 bases, with 12 bases between them. The CDR3 protein is CASTLGQMNTEAFF. CDR3 bases: TGCGCCAGCACTCTCGGACAGATGAACACTGAAGCTTTCTTT.

V is TRBV5-1 and J is TRBJ2-1; 10 nucleotides line up with TRBD1. Germline V gives CDR1 SGHRS, CDR2 YFSETQ. CDR3 length: 16 amino acids. V trimming: 0 bases; J trimming: 2 bases; junction bases outside the gene matches: 2. The CDR3 DNA reads TGCGCCAGCAGCTTGGCAGGGACAGGGGCCTACAATGAGCAGTTCTTC. This codes for CASSLAGTGAYNEQFF.

This CDR3 reads CASSTGPRQPQHF. The CDR3 DNA reads TGTGCCAGCAGCACAGGGCCGAGACAGCCCCAGCATTTT. The chain combines TRBV7-3 with TRBJ1-5; D is perhaps TRBD1 (6 bases). Germline values: CDR1 SGHTA, CDR2 FQGTGA. This CDR3 contains 13 residues. V lost 5 bases to trimming and J lost 7 bases, with 12 bases between them. The whole variable domain, filled in from reference TRBV7-3 and TRBJ1-5, reads GAGVSQTPSNKVTEKGKYVELRCDPISGHTALYWYRQSLGQGPEFLIYFQGTGAADDSGLPNDRFFAVRPEGSVSTLKIQRTERGDSAVYLCASSTGPRQPQHFGDGTRLSIL.

CDR3 in amino acids: CASSFRGSTDTQYF. CDR3 sequence (DNA): TGTGCCAGCAGCTTCCGCGGGAGCACAGATACGCAGTATTTT. The chain is built from TRBV7-9 and TRBJ2-3, with D perhaps TRBD2 (5 bases). The germline V gene has CDR1 SEHNR and CDR2 FQNEAQ (reference sequence). V shed 3 bases and J shed 0 bases, with 7 bases lying between them. The CDR3 covers 14 residues.

The rearrangement joins TRBV4-3 to TRBJ2-7, with D perhaps matching TRBD1 (6 bases). The CDR3 loop spans 14 amino acids. Looked up from germline, CDR1 is LGHNA and CDR2 is YSLEER. Trimming removed 2 bases from V and 1 base from J, with 9 bases in between. The CDR3 spells CASSQWTVSYEQYF. CDR3 in DNA: TGCGCCAGCAGCCAATGGACAGTTTCCTACGAGCAGTACTTC.

The chain recombines TRBV18 with TRBJ2-1; D remains ambiguous. CDR1 and CDR2 (germline): KGHSH, LQKENI. This CDR3 region has 15 residues. V lost 2 bases and J lost 1, with 9 bases in between. CDR3 in amino acids: CASSPGRRSYNEQFF. The CDR3 bases are TGTGCCAGCTCACCAGGCAGGCGTTCCTACAATGAGCAGTTCTTC. The full variable domain, in which reference TRBV18 and TRBJ2-1 provide the parts outside the CDR3, is NAGVMQNPRHLVRRRGQEARLRCSPMKGHSHVYWYRQLPEEGLKFMVYLQKENIIDESGMPKERFSAEFPKEGPSILRIQQVVRGDSAAYFCASSPGRRSYNEQFFGPGTRLTVL.

The chain joins TRBV28 to TRBJ2-2; the D gene is possibly TRBD2 (5 bases). CDR3 length: 18 residues. Germline-derived CDR1 and CDR2 are MDHEN and SYDVKM. Deletions cut 4 bases from V and 1 base from J, with 19 bases between. This CDR3 reads CASSSSRWRSENTGELFF. The CDR3 bases are TGTGCCAGCAGTTCCTCCCGTTGGAGGAGCGAGAACACCGGGGAGCTGTTTTTT.

CDR3 region: CASSGASTGVGAGETQYF. CDR3 nucleotide sequence: TGTGCCAGCAGCGGAGCCTCGACAGGGGTTGGGGCAGGTGAGACCCAGTACTTC. The V gene is TRBV7-9, the J gene TRBJ2-5; 8 bases are shared with TRBD1. CDR1 SEHNR and CDR2 FQNEAQ come from the germline V gene (reference sequence). V shed 5 bases, J shed 5 bases, and the junction held 19 bases outside the gene matches. The CDR3 has 18 amino acids.